The subject of this entry is one T cell receptor beta chain. This sample was included in a study of control samples from healthy donors and cancer patients. Produced via immunoSEQ multiplex PCR; TCRdb's table is partial and in-frame only. Seen here are some 120,000 clones, 75% to 95% observed once, and the top ten hold around 8.1%. V gave up 2 bases and J gave up 4 bases, with 9 bases separating them. Germline V CDR1 and CDR2: MNHNS, SASEGT. This CDR3 comprises 14 residues. The clonotype comes from a man between 18 and 29 years old in good health. The specimen sequenced was blood. The chain is built from TRBV6-1 and TRBJ1-3; unclear D gene. For the CDR3, the DNA is TGTGCCAGCAGTGAACCGCCAGAGGGAAACACCATATATTTT. Translated: CASSEPPEGNTIYF.